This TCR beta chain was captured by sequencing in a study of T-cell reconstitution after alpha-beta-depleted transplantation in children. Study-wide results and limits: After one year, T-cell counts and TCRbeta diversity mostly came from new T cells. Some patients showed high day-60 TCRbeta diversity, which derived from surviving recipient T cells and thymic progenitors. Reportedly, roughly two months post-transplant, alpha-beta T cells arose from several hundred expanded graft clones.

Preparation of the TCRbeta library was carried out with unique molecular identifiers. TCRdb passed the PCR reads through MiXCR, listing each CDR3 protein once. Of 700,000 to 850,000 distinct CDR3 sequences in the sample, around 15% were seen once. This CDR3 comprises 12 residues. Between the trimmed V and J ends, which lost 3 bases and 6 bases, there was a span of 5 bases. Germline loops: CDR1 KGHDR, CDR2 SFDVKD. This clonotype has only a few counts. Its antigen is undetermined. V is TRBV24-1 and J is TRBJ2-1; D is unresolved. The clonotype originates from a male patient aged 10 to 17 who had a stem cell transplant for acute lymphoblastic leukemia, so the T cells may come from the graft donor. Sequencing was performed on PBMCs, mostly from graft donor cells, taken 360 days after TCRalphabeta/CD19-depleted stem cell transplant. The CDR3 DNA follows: TGTGCCACCAGTGATCGTCGCAATGAGCAGTTCTTC. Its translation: CATSDRRNEQFF.